A selection of T cell receptor beta chains follows, all from one sample in a study of blood T cell repertoires in COVID-19. Sequenced by immunoSEQ multiplex PCR; TCRdb stores in-frame clones only, minus some. This table holds roughly 280,000 clones, roughly 88% found once. The sequenced sample consisted of peripheral blood. Receptors originate from a woman in her 70s with acute or convalescent COVID-19. The CDR3 runs from the conserved cysteine through the conserved F or W. The order of the fields is CDR3 DNA, CDR3 protein, J gene, D gene, clone size, V gene. The D gene is left open where the match is weak. Size is stated for part of the rows, as once, few or many counts, or as a class when the clone is expanded.

CDR3 DNA: TGTGCCAGCACTCTCAGGGGTGATTCACCCCTCCACTTT
CDR3 protein: CASTLRGDSPLHF
J gene: TRBJ1-6
D gene: NA
clone size: once
V gene: TRBV2

CDR3 DNA: TGTGCCAGCAGTGAAGAGGCAGGGGGCCATCAGCCCCAGCATTTT
CDR3 protein: CASSEEAGGHQPQHF
J gene: TRBJ1-5
D gene: TRBD1
clone size: NA
V gene: TRBV2

CDR3 DNA: TGTGCCAGCAGTGAAGGCAGGGGTAGAGGATCCTATAATTCACCCCTCCACTTT
CDR3 protein: CASSEGRGRGSYNSPLHF
J gene: TRBJ1-6
D gene: NA
clone size: NA
V gene: TRBV6-1

CDR3 DNA: TGTGCCAGCAGCTCCCGGTCGGACAGGGATTCACCCCTCCACTTT
CDR3 protein: CASSSRSDRDSPLHF
J gene: TRBJ1-6
D gene: TRBD1
clone size: NA
V gene: TRBV7-8

CDR3 DNA: TGTGCCAGCAGTTATTCCGGATCGGGCACTGAAGCTTTCTTT
CDR3 protein: CASSYSGSGTEAFF
J gene: TRBJ1-1
D gene: NA
clone size: NA
V gene: TRBV6-5

CDR3 DNA: TGTGCCAGCAGTGAAGGCGGACAGGGAGGTCGAGCTTTCTTT
CDR3 protein: CASSEGGQGGRAFF
J gene: TRBJ1-1
D gene: TRBD1
clone size: NA
V gene: TRBV2

CDR3 DNA: TGTGCCAGCTCACCACCGGAGGGGCCATCCACCGGTACGCAGTATTTT
CDR3 protein: CASSPPEGPSTGTQYF
J gene: TRBJ2-3
D gene: NA
clone size: NA
V gene: TRBV18

CDR3 DNA: TGCGCCAGCAGCTTGAAGGGGGCCTTCTACAATGAGCAGTTCTTC
CDR3 protein: CASSLKGAFYNEQFF
J gene: TRBJ2-1
D gene: TRBD1
clone size: NA
V gene: TRBV5-1

CDR3 DNA: TGTGCCAGCAGCCAACAGGGGGCCTGGCAGCCCCAGCATTTT
CDR3 protein: CASSQQGAWQPQHF
J gene: TRBJ1-5
D gene: TRBD1
clone size: NA
V gene: TRBV7-2

CDR3 DNA: TGCGCCAGCAGCCAAGCAGTGGGGGCCCCCTATGGCTACACCTTC
CDR3 protein: CASSQAVGAPYGYTF
J gene: TRBJ1-2
D gene: NA
clone size: NA
V gene: TRBV4-1

CDR3 DNA: TGCGCCAGCAGCCGCTGGGACAGGGGGCCAGATACGCAGTATTTT
CDR3 protein: CASSRWDRGPDTQYF
J gene: TRBJ2-3
D gene: TRBD1
clone size: NA
V gene: TRBV4-1

CDR3 DNA: TGTGCCAGCAGCGTTGGACAGGGCTATGGCTACACCTTC
CDR3 protein: CASSVGQGYGYTF
J gene: TRBJ1-2
D gene: TRBD1
clone size: once
V gene: TRBV7-9

CDR3 DNA: TGTGCCAGCAGTGGACAGACAAATTCACCCCTCCACTTT
CDR3 protein: CASSGQTNSPLHF
J gene: TRBJ1-6
D gene: NA
clone size: NA
V gene: TRBV12-3/TRBV12-4

CDR3 DNA: TGCGCCAGCAGTGCGACAGTAAATTCACCCCTCCACTTT
CDR3 protein: CASSATVNSPLHF
J gene: TRBJ1-6
D gene: NA
clone size: NA
V gene: TRBV10-1

CDR3 DNA: TGTGCTAGTGGTCCCGGGACAGGGGGCTATGAGCAGTTCTTC
CDR3 protein: CASGPGTGGYEQFF
J gene: TRBJ2-1
D gene: TRBD1
clone size: NA
V gene: TRBV12-5

CDR3 DNA: TGTGCCAGCAGTTACAGGGGTGTGAACACTGAAGCTTTCTTT
CDR3 protein: CASSYRGVNTEAFF
J gene: TRBJ1-1
D gene: NA
clone size: NA
V gene: TRBV6-5

CDR3 DNA: TGTGCCTGGAGGGGGACTAGCGGGGGCCCCACAGATACGCAGTATTTT
CDR3 protein: CAWRGTSGGPTDTQYF
J gene: TRBJ2-3
D gene: TRBD2
clone size: NA
V gene: TRBV30

CDR3 DNA: TGTGCCACCAGCAGGAAGCAGGGCCAGGGGCACTATGGCTACACCTTC
CDR3 protein: CATSRKQGQGHYGYTF
J gene: TRBJ1-2
D gene: NA
clone size: NA
V gene: TRBV15

CDR3 DNA: TGCGCCAGCAGTGAGACAGGGGAGTGGGGCTACACCTTC
CDR3 protein: CASSETGEWGYTF
J gene: TRBJ1-2
D gene: TRBD1
clone size: NA
V gene: TRBV10-2

CDR3 DNA: TGTGCCAGCACCTTGGTGGCCAGCGGGGGATCAGAGACCCAGTACTTC
CDR3 protein: CASTLVASGGSETQYF
J gene: TRBJ2-5
D gene: TRBD2
clone size: NA
V gene: TRBV7-9

CDR3 DNA: TGCGCCAGCAATTACGGGGACGTCGGGGGCTATGGCTACACCTTC
CDR3 protein: CASNYGDVGGYGYTF
J gene: TRBJ1-2
D gene: NA
clone size: NA
V gene: TRBV5-1

CDR3 DNA: TGCGCCAGCAGCCAGGTGCCCACAGGCTATCAGCCCCAGCATTTT
CDR3 protein: CASSQVPTGYQPQHF
J gene: TRBJ1-5
D gene: NA
clone size: NA
V gene: TRBV4-1

CDR3 DNA: TGCGCCAGCAGTGAGTCCAGAATCTATGGCTACACCTTC
CDR3 protein: CASSESRIYGYTF
J gene: TRBJ1-2
D gene: NA
clone size: once
V gene: TRBV10-1

CDR3 DNA: TGTGCCAGCAAAGCTAGCGGCGCCTACGAGCAGTACTTC
CDR3 protein: CASKASGAYEQYF
J gene: TRBJ2-7
D gene: TRBD2
clone size: once
V gene: TRBV3-1/TRBV3-2

CDR3 DNA: TGTGCCAGCAGACCGGCGGATTCACCCCTCCACTTT
CDR3 protein: CASRPADSPLHF
J gene: TRBJ1-6
D gene: NA
clone size: NA
V gene: TRBV6-5

CDR3 DNA: TGTGCCAGCGGGGGGGTACGCACTGAAGCTTTCTTT
CDR3 protein: CASGGVRTEAFF
J gene: TRBJ1-1
D gene: NA
clone size: NA
V gene: TRBV2

CDR3 DNA: TGTGCCAGCAGCCCCCTCGGCGGGGAGACGGGCTACACCTTC
CDR3 protein: CASSPLGGETGYTF
J gene: TRBJ1-2
D gene: NA
clone size: NA
V gene: TRBV3-1/TRBV3-2

CDR3 DNA: TGTGCCAGCGGACAGAACTCTGGAAACACCATATATTTT
CDR3 protein: CASGQNSGNTIYF
J gene: TRBJ1-3
D gene: NA
clone size: NA
V gene: TRBV3-1/TRBV3-2

CDR3 DNA: TGTGCCAGCAGCCAAGATAAGCTAGCGGGGATAGATGAGCAGTTCTTC
CDR3 protein: CASSQDKLAGIDEQFF
J gene: TRBJ2-1
D gene: TRBD2
clone size: NA
V gene: TRBV3-1/TRBV3-2

CDR3 DNA: TGTGCCAGCAGCCCTACTAGCGGGGGGGACACAGATACGCAGTATTTT
CDR3 protein: CASSPTSGGDTDTQYF
J gene: TRBJ2-3
D gene: TRBD2
clone size: NA
V gene: TRBV3-1/TRBV3-2

CDR3 DNA: TGCAGCGTTGAAGGGTATGAGGGAAAACTGTTTTTT
CDR3 protein: CSVEGYEGKLFF
J gene: TRBJ1-4
D gene: NA
clone size: NA
V gene: TRBV29-1

CDR3 DNA: TGTGCCAGCAGCGTAGCGGGAGTCACAGATACGCAGTATTTT
CDR3 protein: CASSVAGVTDTQYF
J gene: TRBJ2-3
D gene: NA
clone size: NA
V gene: TRBV9

CDR3 DNA: TGCGCCAGCAGCCAAGATTTGGGGAGACTAGCGGGGGCACGCACCGGGGAGCTGTTTTTT
CDR3 protein: CASSQDLGRLAGARTGELFF
J gene: TRBJ2-2
D gene: TRBD2
clone size: few
V gene: TRBV4-1

CDR3 DNA: TGTGCCAGCTCACCACAGGGGGTTCCCACTGAAGCTTTCTTT
CDR3 protein: CASSPQGVPTEAFF
J gene: TRBJ1-1
D gene: NA
clone size: NA
V gene: TRBV18

CDR3 DNA: TGTGCCAGTAGTCTACGACAGGGGTACACCGGGGAGCTGTTTTTT
CDR3 protein: CASSLRQGYTGELFF
J gene: TRBJ2-2
D gene: TRBD1
clone size: NA
V gene: TRBV19

CDR3 DNA: TGTGCCAGCAGTGAATTTGGCGACAGGGGGCGACGAGAGACCCAGTACTTC
CDR3 protein: CASSEFGDRGRRETQYF
J gene: TRBJ2-5
D gene: TRBD1
clone size: NA
V gene: TRBV6-1